This T cell receptor beta chain was sequenced during a study of beta chain features in type 1 diabetes (dated by TCRdb to the late 2010s). Regarding the study in general: Patients and healthy donors did not differ in mean age, gender distribution, total cell number or subset yield. A total of about 100,000,000 sorted cells were examined across all samples, and RNA yield correlated strongly with the number of cells per subset. The study compared the TCRB repertoires of sorted circulating CD4+ T cell subsets in recently diagnosed type 1 diabetes patients with those in matched healthy donors. Regulatory and stem cell-like memory subsets were obtained from only 8 patients and roughly eight healthy donors, while naive and central memory subsets were obtained from all 28 donors. The paper's findings and limits, for the study overall: Because cDNA was sequenced instead of genomic DNA, highly expressing activated cells could be over-represented, though the groups showed no difference in activation or CD3 levels. HLA sub-analyses involved small numbers of individuals, so any influence of HLA type on TCRB rearrangement remained unresolved. A moderate but significant shortening of TCRB CDR3 length was observed in type 1 diabetes patients in all four CD4+ subsets. Naive, central memory and regulatory TCRB repertoires appeared more similar among patients than among healthy donors. Shorter templates might be favored by PCR, yet because patient and control samples were amplified and corrected together, any such skew would affect both groups equally. Fewer insertions and more nucleotide deletions at VDJ recombination sites were observed in patients with type 1 diabetes, implying thymic rearrangement abnormalities.

This clone was seen a handful of times. The antigen this receptor binds is unknown. No clone much larger than this one lies a single base away; base qualities are absent. The High Capacity cDNA Reverse Transcription Kit was used to reverse transcribe all of the isolated RNA, meaning that expressed TCRB transcripts were what got sequenced. Deep immunoSEQ sequencing was performed on naive, central memory and regulatory T cell samples, with an average of around 3.4 million total reads per sample. After sorted cells were lysed in RLT buffer, RNA was extracted with DNase-treated RNeasy Micro or Mini kits, with the choice depending on cell number. Each cell subset was processed separately to prevent cross-contamination, with patient and healthy donor samples processed together. TCRB sequences were amplified from cDNA with the immunoSEQ multiplex PCR, producing 87-bp fragments spanning the CDR3 region. Sequencing of the amplicons was performed on the Illumina HiSeq platform. Processing in the source paper ran as follows. Synthetic template baselines were used to correct PCR bias computationally, reads within Hamming distance 2 were collapsed together, and singletons that could not be merged were discarded. Reads were aligned to IMGT to assign V, D and J genes, CDR3 length, and insertions or deletions at six rearrangement sites. Within each subset, clonotype counts were normalized to the number of sorted cells before true diversity and Gini coefficients were calculated with the tcR R package. The overlap coefficient, calculated on TCRB nucleotide sequences, was used to quantify repertoire sharing. As a proxy for the pre-selection repertoire, out-of-frame TCRB sequences from naive cells were analyzed. TCRdb retrieved this table from immuneACCESS and kept in-frame rearrangements only. Not all clones are present; in checked studies, unresolved V genes account for under half, and no reason is known for the remainder. V, J and clone size reflect that table, while D and trimming were determined from the DNA. For this sample there are some 900,000 clones; roughly a sixth appear just once. The ten largest clones represent about 0.02% of the sample.

Including the terminal cysteine and phenylalanine, the CDR3 comprises 18 residues. Only CDR3 DNA remains: 54 bases, in frame from the first base. Clipping removes 5 bases from V and 1 base from J, with 11 as the unmatched junction base count. CDR1 SGHVS and CDR2 FNYEAQ are derived from the germline V gene. From each donor, a single peripheral blood sample of about 100 mL on average was drawn into heparinised tubes. A BD FACSAria II was used to sort naive, central memory, regulatory and stem cell-like memory CD4+ T cells with a panel that included CD45RO, CCR7, CD25, CD127, CD95 and CD27. Purity was above 98% for every sorted population. PBMCs were separated immediately by Lymphoprep density gradient centrifugation and were stained directly, without being cultured. Samples were stained and sorted in pairs, with one healthy donor and one patient per experiment, so that batch effects were minimized.

The V and J genes are TRBV7-6 and TRBJ2-5, and 12 bases in between align with TRBD2. Sequencing input: naive CD4+ T cells from blood. The cell subset or site label here, explained by the study, means: true naive CD4+ T cells. The clonotype was recovered from a young woman in good health. The CDR3 loop reads CASSRNLAGGTVQETQYF. The sequenced DNA is TGTGCCAGCAGCCGGAACCTAGCGGGAGGGACGGTCCAAGAGACCCAGTACTTC.